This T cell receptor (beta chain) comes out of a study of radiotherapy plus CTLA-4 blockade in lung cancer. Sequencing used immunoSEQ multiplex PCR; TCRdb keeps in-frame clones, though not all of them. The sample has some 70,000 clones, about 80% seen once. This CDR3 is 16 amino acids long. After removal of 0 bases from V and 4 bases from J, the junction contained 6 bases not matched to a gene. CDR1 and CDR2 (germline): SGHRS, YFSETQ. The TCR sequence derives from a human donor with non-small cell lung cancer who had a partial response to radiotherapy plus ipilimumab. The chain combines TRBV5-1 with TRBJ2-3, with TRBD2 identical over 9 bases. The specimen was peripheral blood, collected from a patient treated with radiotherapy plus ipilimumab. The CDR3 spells CASSLEIAGAADTQYF. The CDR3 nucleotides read TGCGCCAGCAGCTTGGAAATAGCGGGAGCTGCAGATACGCAGTATTTT.